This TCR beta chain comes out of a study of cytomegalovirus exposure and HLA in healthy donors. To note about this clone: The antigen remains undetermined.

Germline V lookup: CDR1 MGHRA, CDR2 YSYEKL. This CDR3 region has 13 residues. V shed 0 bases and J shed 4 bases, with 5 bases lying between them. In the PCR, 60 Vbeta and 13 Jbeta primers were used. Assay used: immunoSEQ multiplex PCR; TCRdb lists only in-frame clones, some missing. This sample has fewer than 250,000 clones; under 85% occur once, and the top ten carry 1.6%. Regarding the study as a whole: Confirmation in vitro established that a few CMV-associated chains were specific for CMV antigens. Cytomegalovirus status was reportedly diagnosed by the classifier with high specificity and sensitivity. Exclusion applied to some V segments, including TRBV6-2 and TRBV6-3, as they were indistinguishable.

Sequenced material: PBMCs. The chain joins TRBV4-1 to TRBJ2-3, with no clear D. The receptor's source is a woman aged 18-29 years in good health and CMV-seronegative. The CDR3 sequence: CASSQESADTQYF. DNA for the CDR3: TGCGCCAGCAGCCAAGAGTCTGCAGATACGCAGTATTTT.